This passage covers 20 T cell receptor beta chains from one sample sequenced in a study of Tregs in tolerant kidney transplant recipients. Profiled with immunoSEQ multiplex PCR; TCRdb holds only in-frame clones, not every one. This sample has some 68,000 clones, with roughly 89% found just once. The sequenced material came from CD4+ T cells from blood. The receptor source for this set is a human donor in good health.

This clone showed up just a few times. The rearrangement links TRBV4-2 to TRBJ2-2; D gene unclear. The CDR3 sequence is 13 residues long. Trimming stripped 4 bases from V and 6 bases from J, with 9 bases between. Germline-derived CDR1 and CDR2 are LGHNA and YNFKEQ. CDR3 nucleotides: TGTGCCAGCAGCCGGGAATTTTCCGGGGAGCTGTTTTTT. This codes for CASSREFSGELFF.

The J gene is TRBJ1-1, the V gene TRBV5-1, with unresolved D. The CDR3 consists of 11 residues. Germline loops: CDR1 SGHRS, CDR2 YFSETQ. V was cut by 0 bases and J by 6 bases, with 3 bases left in between. The CDR3: CASSLGSEAFF. The CDR3 nucleotides read TGCGCCAGCAGCTTGGGGTCTGAAGCTTTCTTT.

The rearrangement links TRBV20-1 to TRBJ2-5, with D unresolved. The germline CDR1 and CDR2 sequences are DFQATT and SNEGSKA (reference sequence). The CDR3 totals 9 residues. CDR3 loop: CRAPETQYF. Here the CDR3 DNA reads TGCAGAGCTCCTGAGACCCAGTACTTC.

This CDR3 reads CASSPTDRIYTEAFF. As DNA, the CDR3 is TGTGCCAGCTCACCAACGGACAGAATATACACTGAAGCTTTCTTT. The V and J genes are TRBV18 and TRBJ1-1, with D perhaps TRBD1 (6 bases). Looked up from germline, CDR1 is KGHSH and CDR2 is LQKENI. This CDR3 is 15 amino acids long. V lost 2 bases, J lost 3 bases, and 13 bases lay in between.

The V call is TRBV5-1, the J call TRBJ2-2; D gene ambiguous. This CDR3 contains 15 residues. From germline, CDR1 is SGHRS and CDR2 YFSETQ. Trimming removed 1 base at V and 1 base at J, with 8 bases between. CDR3 bases: TGCGCCAGCAGCTTGAAAGAAGGGAACACCGGGGAGCTGTTTTTT. Translation gives CASSLKEGNTGELFF.

The chain links TRBV6-1 to TRBJ2-7, with TRBD1 as a possible D gene (5 bases). The CDR3 is 14 residues long. The germline gives CDR1 MNHNS, CDR2 SASEGT. Trimming removed 2 bases at V and 3 bases at J, with 11 bases between. CDR3 in amino acids: CASSEHGAGYEQYF. In DNA, the CDR3 is TGTGCCAGCAGTGAACATGGGGCCGGCTACGAGCAGTACTTC.

The rearrangement uses TRBV11-2 and TRBJ1-4, with D uncertain. Germline V gives CDR1 SGHAT, CDR2 FQNNGV. V shed 5 bases and J shed 0 bases, with 7 bases lying between them. The CDR3 is 14 amino acids. In DNA form, the CDR3 reads TGTGCCAGCAGCCCCTTTACAACTAATGAAAAACTGTTTTTT. It is translated as CASSPFTTNEKLFF.

The chain has TRBV19 and TRBJ2-5; TRBD2 matches at 8 bases. This CDR3 is built from 15 residues. With V trimmed by 3 bases and J by 2 bases, 5 bases remained unmatched. Germline loops: CDR1 LNHDA, CDR2 SQIVND (reference sequence). CDR3 DNA: TGTGCCAGTAGTATCATCGGGAGGGGGCAAGAGACCCAGTACTTC. This gives the protein CASSIIGRGQETQYF.

J is TRBJ1-1 and V is TRBV19; D unresolved. From germline, CDR1 is LNHDA and CDR2 SQIVND (reference sequence). The V and J ends lost 6 bases and 2 bases respectively, with 19 bases between them. This CDR3 is 16 amino acids long. The CDR3 is CASSPSGGLYNTEAFF. CDR3 nucleotide sequence: TGTGCCAGTAGCCCCTCGGGAGGATTGTATAACACTGAAGCTTTCTTT.

The chain employs TRBV5-5 and TRBJ2-5; D perhaps matches TRBD1 (6 bases). V was shortened by 4 bases and J by 5 bases, with 15 bases between the two germline ends. Germline V gives CDR1 SGHKS, CDR2 YYEKEE (reference sequence). CDR3 length: 14 amino acids. As DNA, the CDR3 is TGTGCCAGCAGCGTACAGGGAAGGGAGGAGACCCAGTACTTC. Translating gives CASSVQGREETQYF.

The gene calls are TRBV2 and TRBJ2-2, with D perhaps TRBD1 or TRBD2 (5 bases each). The germline V gene has CDR1 SNHLY and CDR2 FYNNEI. The CDR3 contains 14 residues. V lost 7 bases and J lost 0, with 9 bases in between. In DNA, the CDR3 is TGTGCCAGCATGGGACGGTCGAACACCGGGGAGCTGTTTTTT. This encodes CASMGRSNTGELFF.

V gene TRBV10-3 combines with J gene TRBJ1-1, with 11 bases lining up with TRBD1. Unmatched junction bases numbered 1, after V lost 4 bases and J lost 6 bases. Germline V gene lookup returns CDR1 ENHRY and CDR2 SYGVKD. The CDR3 runs to 13 residues. This CDR3 reads CAISVGQGAEAFF. The CDR3 coding sequence is TGTGCCATCAGTGTGGGACAGGGGGCTGAAGCTTTCTTT.

The chain couples TRBV11-2 to TRBJ1-2; 9 bases align to TRBD1. J lost 5 bases, V lost 3 bases, and 4 bases had no gene match. The CDR3 length is 14 residues. From germline, CDR1 is SGHAT and CDR2 FQNNGV. The CDR3 protein is CASSLGTGKYGYTF. The CDR3 nucleotides are TGTGCCAGCAGCTTGGGGACAGGGAAGTATGGCTACACCTTC.

V is TRBV9 and J is TRBJ2-7; 7 bases match TRBD1. The germline CDR1 and CDR2 sequences are SGDLS and YYNGEE. This CDR3 comprises 14 residues. The trim removed 2 bases at V and 5 bases at J, leaving 7 bases unmatched. The CDR3 DNA reads TGTGCCAGCAGCGTGGCAGGGGGTCTCAACGAGCAGTACTTC. It translates to CASSVAGGLNEQYF.

This clone was found a few times. The chain is built from TRBV4-1 and TRBJ2-7; 10 nucleotides align to TRBD2. CDR3 length: 16 amino acids. Germline CDR1 and CDR2: MGHRA and YSYEKL. Germline trimming cut 2 bases from V and 5 bases from J; bases unmatched to any gene: 9. This chain's CDR3 is CASSQRSGRANNEQYF. In DNA, the CDR3 is TGCGCCAGCAGCCAAAGGAGCGGGAGGGCCAACAACGAGCAGTACTTC.

This chain uses TRBV5-1 with TRBJ2-2; no clear D. CDR1 is SGHRS, CDR2 YFSETQ, per germline. The CDR3 is made up of 13 amino acids. V lost 5 bases and J lost 8, with 13 bases in between. The CDR3 nucleotides are TGCGCCAGCAGTTGGGAATCCACGGGGGAGCTGTTTTTT. As protein: CASSWESTGELFF.

V is TRBV5-5 and J is TRBJ1-1, with TRBD1 identical over 7 bases. V shed 4 bases and J 4 bases; nucleotides not matched to a gene: 7. CDR1 is SGHKS and CDR2 is YYEKEE in the germline V gene (reference sequence). This CDR3 spans 14 amino acids. The CDR3 region has the DNA TGTGCCAGCAGCGACCCAGGGGGTTTCACTGAAGCTTTCTTT. It yields the protein CASSDPGGFTEAFF.

The V call is TRBV5-1, the J call TRBJ2-5; 9 bases match TRBD1. Unmatched junction bases numbered 8, after V lost 4 bases and J lost 4 bases. This CDR3 has 15 residues. The V gene's germline CDR1 is SGHRS and CDR2 YFSETQ. The CDR3 sequence is CASSPLWTGVETQYF. In DNA, the CDR3 is TGCGCCAGCAGCCCGCTTTGGACAGGGGTAGAGACCCAGTACTTC.

The chain has TRBV6-1 and TRBJ2-4; the match to TRBD2 covers 7 bases. Trimming at V came to 7 bases and at J to 0 bases, leaving 6 bases not matched to a gene. CDR3 length: 15 residues. Germline V lookup: CDR1 MNHNS, CDR2 SASEGT. The CDR3 is CASTPGGIAKNIQYF. Here the CDR3 DNA reads TGTGCCAGCACCCCGGGGGGTATAGCCAAAAACATTCAGTACTTC.

The CDR3 coding sequence is TGTGCCAGTTCAACCCCGGGCAGGGCAGAGGGCTACACCTTC. Protein sequence: CASSTPGRAEGYTF. This chain connects TRBV28 to TRBJ1-2; TRBD1 might be the D (5 bases). The V gene's germline CDR1 is MDHEN and CDR2 SYDVKM. V was pared by 9 bases and J by 8 bases, with 22 bases between. CDR3 length: 14 amino acids.